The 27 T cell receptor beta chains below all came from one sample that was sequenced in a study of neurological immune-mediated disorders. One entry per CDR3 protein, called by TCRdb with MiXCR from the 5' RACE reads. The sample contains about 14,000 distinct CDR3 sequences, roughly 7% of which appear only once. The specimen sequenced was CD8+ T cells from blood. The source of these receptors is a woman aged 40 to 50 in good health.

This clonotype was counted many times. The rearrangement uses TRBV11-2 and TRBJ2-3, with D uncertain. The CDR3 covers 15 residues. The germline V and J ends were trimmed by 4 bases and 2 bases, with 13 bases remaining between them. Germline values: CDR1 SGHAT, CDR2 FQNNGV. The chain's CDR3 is CASSSPGGLTDTQYF. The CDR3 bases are TGTGCCAGCAGCTCTCCCGGCGGCCTCACAGATACGCAGTATTTT.

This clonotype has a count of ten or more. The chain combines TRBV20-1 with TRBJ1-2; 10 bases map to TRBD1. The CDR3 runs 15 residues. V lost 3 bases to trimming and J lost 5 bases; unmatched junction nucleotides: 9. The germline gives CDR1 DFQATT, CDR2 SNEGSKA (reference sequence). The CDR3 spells CSARYPPGQGYGYTF. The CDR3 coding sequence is TGCAGTGCTAGGTACCCCCCGGGACAGGGGTATGGCTACACCTTC.

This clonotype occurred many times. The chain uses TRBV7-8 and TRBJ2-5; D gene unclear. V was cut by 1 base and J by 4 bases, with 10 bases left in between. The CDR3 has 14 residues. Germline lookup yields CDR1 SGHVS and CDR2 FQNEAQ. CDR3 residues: CASSLGGVGETQYF. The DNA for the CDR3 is TGTGCCAGCAGCTTAGGAGGCGTTGGAGAGACCCAGTACTTC.

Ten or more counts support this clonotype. Written as DNA, the CDR3 is TGCGCCAGCAGCTTCGGACAGGGGGCAGCCTACGAGCAGTACTTC. It specifies CASSFGQGAAYEQYF. V gene TRBV5-1 combines with J gene TRBJ2-7, with 11 bases identical to TRBD1. Looked up from germline, CDR1 is SGHRS and CDR2 is YFSETQ. CDR3 length: 15 amino acids. J lost 2 bases, V lost 2 bases, and 3 bases had no gene match.

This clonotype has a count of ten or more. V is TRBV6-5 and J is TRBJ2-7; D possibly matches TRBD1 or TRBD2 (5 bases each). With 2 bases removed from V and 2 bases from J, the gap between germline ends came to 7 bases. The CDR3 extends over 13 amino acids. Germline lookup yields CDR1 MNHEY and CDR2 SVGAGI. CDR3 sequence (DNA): TGTGCCAGCAGTTACGGGACGACCTACGAGCAGTACTTC. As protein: CASSYGTTYEQYF.

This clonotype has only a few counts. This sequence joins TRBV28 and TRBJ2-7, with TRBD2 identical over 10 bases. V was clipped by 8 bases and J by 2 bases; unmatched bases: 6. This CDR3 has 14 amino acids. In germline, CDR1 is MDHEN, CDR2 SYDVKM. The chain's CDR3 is CASGWTSGPYEQYF. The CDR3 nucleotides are TGTGCCAGCGGCTGGACTAGCGGTCCCTACGAGCAGTACTTC.

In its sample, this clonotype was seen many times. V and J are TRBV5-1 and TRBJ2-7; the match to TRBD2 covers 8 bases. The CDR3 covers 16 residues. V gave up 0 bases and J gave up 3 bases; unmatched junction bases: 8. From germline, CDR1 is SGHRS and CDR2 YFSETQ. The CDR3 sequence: CASSLVGSGGIYEQYF. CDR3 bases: TGCGCCAGCAGCTTGGTTGGTTCGGGGGGGATCTACGAGCAGTACTTC.

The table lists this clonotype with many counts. The CDR3 reads CASSLEGLRALTGELFF. The CDR3 DNA follows: TGTGCCAGCAGCTTAGAGGGTTTGCGGGCCTTAACCGGGGAGCTGTTTTTT. The V and J genes are TRBV7-6 and TRBJ2-2; D possibly corresponds to TRBD2 (5 bases). This CDR3 spans 17 amino acids. The V end was cut by 1 base, the J end by 5 bases, with 17 bases between. Germline CDR1 reads SGHVS; CDR2 reads FNYEAQ. Combining the CDR3 with reference TRBV7-6 and TRBJ2-2 gives the whole variable domain GAGVSQSPRYKVTKRGQDVALRCDPISGHVSLYWYRQALGQGPEFLTYFNYEAQQDKSGLPNDRFSAERPEGSISTLTIQRTEQRDSAMYRCASSLEGLRALTGELFFGEGSRLTVL.

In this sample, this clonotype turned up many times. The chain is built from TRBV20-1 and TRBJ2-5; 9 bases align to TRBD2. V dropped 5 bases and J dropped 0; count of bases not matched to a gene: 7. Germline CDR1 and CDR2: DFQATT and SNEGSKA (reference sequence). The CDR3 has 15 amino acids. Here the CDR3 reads CSADASGEYQETQYF. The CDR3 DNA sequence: TGCAGTGCTGACGCTAGCGGGGAGTACCAAGAGACCCAGTACTTC.

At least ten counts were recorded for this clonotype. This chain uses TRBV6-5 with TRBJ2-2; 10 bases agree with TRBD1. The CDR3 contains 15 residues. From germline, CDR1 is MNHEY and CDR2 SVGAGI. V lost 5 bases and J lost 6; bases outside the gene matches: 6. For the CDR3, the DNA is TGTGCCAGCAGTCCGGGACAGGGGTTGTCCGGGGAGCTGTTTTTT. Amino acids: CASSPGQGLSGELFF.

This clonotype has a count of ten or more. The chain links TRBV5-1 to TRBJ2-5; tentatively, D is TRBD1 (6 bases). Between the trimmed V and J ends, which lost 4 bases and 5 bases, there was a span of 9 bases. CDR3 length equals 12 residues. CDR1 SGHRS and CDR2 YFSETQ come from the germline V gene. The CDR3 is CASSGGAETQYF. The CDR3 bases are TGCGCCAGCAGCGGGGGCGCGGAGACCCAGTACTTC.

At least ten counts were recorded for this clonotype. This CDR3 reads CASRDWTGVYEQYF. CDR3 DNA: TGTGCCAGCAGGGACTGGACAGGAGTGTACGAGCAGTACTTC. This chain links TRBV6-1 with TRBJ2-7; TRBD1 matches 7 bases. V trimming: 6 bases; J trimming: 4 bases; junction bases outside the gene matches: 9. The CDR3 length is 14 residues. Germline V lookup: CDR1 MNHNS, CDR2 SASEGT.

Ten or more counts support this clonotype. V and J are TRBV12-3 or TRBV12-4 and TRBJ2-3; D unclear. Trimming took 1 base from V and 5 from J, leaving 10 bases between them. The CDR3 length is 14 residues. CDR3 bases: TGTGCCAGCAGTTTAGGGCGGAACGGAGATACGCAGTATTTT. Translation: CASSLGRNGDTQYF.

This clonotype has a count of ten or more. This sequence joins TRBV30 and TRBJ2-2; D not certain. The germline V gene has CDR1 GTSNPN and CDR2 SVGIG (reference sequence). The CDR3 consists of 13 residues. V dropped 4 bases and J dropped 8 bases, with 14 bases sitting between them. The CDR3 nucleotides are TGTGCCTGGACAGTACCCCCATTTGGGGAGCTGTTTTTT. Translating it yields CAWTVPPFGELFF.

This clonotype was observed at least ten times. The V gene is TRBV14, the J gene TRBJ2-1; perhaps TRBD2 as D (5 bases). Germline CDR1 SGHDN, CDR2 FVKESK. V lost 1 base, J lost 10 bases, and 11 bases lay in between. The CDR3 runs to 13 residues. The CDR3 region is CASSQVPGREQFF. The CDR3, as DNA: TGTGCCAGCAGCCAAGTGCCGGGAAGGGAGCAGTTCTTC. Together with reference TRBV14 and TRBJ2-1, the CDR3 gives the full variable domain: EAGVTQFPSHSVIEKGQTVTLRCDPISGHDNLYWYRRVMGKEIKFLLHFVKESKQDESGMPNNRFLAERTGGTYSTLKVQPAELEDSGVYFCASSQVPGREQFFGPGTRLTVL.

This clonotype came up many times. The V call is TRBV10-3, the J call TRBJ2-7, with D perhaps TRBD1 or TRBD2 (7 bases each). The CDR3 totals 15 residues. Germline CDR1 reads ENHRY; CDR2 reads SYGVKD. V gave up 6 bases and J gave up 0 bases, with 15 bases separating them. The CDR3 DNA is TGTGCCATCAGCGGGGGAGGGGGCAACTCCTACGAGCAGTACTTC. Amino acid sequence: CAISGGGGNSYEQYF.

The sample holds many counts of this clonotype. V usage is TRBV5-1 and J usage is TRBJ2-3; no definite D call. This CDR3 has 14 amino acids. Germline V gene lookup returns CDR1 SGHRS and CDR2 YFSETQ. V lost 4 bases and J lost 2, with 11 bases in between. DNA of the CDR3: TGCGCCAGCAGCCAGATACGATTCACAGATACGCAGTATTTT. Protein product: CASSQIRFTDTQYF.

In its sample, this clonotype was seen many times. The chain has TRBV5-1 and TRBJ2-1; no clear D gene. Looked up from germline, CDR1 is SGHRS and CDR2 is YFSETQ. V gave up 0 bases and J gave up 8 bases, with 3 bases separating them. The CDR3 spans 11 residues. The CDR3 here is CASSLAYEQFF. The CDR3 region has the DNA TGCGCCAGCAGCTTGGCCTATGAGCAGTTCTTC.

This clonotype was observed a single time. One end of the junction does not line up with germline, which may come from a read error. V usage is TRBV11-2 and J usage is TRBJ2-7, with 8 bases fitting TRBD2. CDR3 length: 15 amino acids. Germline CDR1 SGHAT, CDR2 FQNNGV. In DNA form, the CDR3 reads TGTGTCAGCAGCTTAGATAAAGGCGGGAGGTACGAGCAGTACTTC. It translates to CVSSLDKGGRYEQYF.

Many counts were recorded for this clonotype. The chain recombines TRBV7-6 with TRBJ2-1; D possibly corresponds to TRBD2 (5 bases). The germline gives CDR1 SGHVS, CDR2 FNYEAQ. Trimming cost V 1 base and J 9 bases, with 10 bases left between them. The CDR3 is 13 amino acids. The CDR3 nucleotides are TGTGCCAGCAGCTTAGTCGGGGATCGTGAGCAGTTCTTC. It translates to CASSLVGDREQFF.

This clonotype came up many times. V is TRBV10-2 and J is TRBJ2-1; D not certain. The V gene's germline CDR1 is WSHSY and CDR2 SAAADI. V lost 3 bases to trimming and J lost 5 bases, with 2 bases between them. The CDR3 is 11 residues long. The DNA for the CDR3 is TGCGCCAGCAGTGAACACAATGAGCAGTTCTTC. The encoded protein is CASSEHNEQFF.

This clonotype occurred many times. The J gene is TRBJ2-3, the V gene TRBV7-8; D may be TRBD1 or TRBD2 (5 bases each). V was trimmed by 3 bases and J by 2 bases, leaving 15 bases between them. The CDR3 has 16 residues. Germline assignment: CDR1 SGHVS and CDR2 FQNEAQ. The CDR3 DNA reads TGTGCCAGCAGCTTCCCGGGGCACACACCCACAGATACGCAGTATTTT. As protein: CASSFPGHTPTDTQYF.

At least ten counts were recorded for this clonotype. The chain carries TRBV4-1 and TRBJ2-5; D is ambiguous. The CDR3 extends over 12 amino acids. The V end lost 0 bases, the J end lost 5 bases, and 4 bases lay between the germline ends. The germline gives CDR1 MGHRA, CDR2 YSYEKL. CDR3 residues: CASSQEGETQYF. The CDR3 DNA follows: TGCGCCAGCAGCCAAGAGGGTGAGACCCAGTACTTC.

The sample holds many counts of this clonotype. The CDR3 spells CASNQGLNTEAFF. The DNA of the CDR3 is TGTGCCAGCAATCAGGGACTGAACACTGAAGCTTTCTTT. The chain is built from TRBV7-2 and TRBJ1-1; D is perhaps TRBD1 (5 bases). From germline, CDR1 is SGHTA and CDR2 FQGNSA. CDR3 size: 13 residues. V was pared by 7 bases and J by 0 bases, with 9 bases between.

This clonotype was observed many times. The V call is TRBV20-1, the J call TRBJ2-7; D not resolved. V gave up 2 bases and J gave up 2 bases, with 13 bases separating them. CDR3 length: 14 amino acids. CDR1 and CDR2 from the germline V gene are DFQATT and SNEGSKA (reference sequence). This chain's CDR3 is CSARPGSEAYEQYF. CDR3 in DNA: TGCAGTGCTAGACCAGGTTCAGAGGCCTACGAGCAGTACTTC.

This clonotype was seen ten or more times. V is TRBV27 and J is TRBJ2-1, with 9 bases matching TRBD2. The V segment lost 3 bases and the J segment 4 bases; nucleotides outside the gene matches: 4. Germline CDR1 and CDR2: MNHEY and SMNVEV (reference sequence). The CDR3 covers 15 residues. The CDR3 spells CASSFSGSRYNEQFF. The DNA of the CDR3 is TGTGCCAGCAGTTTTAGCGGGAGTAGGTACAATGAGCAGTTCTTC.

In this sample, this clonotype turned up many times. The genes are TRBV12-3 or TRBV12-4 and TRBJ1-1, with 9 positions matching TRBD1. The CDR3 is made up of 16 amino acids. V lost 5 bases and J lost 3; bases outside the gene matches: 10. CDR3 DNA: TGTGCCAGCAGTCCCCTTCGGACAGGGGATTACACTGAAGCTTTCTTT. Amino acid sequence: CASSPLRTGDYTEAFF.